This is a list of T cell receptor beta chains from one sample in a study of blood T cell repertoires in COVID-19. The table came from immunoSEQ multiplex PCR; TCRdb's copy has only in-frame clones and leaves some out. The sample consists of 64,000 or so clones, approximately 80% of them appearing once. The material sequenced was peripheral blood. The receptors here all came from a human donor in a cohort sampled during active COVID-19. The CDR3 runs from the conserved cysteine through the conserved F or W. Fields, in order: D gene, clone size, J gene, V gene, CDR3 protein, CDR3 DNA. D genes are given only for firm matches. Rows may omit the clone size; those that give it use once, few, many or a size class.

d_gene: TRBD1; abundance: once; j_gene: TRBJ1-1; v_gene: TRBV5-4; CDR3aa: CASSGDRGAFF; CDR3nt: TGTGCCAGCAGCGGGGACAGGGGAGCTTTCTTT
d_gene: .; abundance: .; j_gene: TRBJ1-1; v_gene: TRBV29-1; CDR3aa: CSVVGAPNTEAFF; CDR3nt: TGCAGCGTTGTGGGAGCCCCGAACACTGAAGCTTTCTTT
d_gene: TRBD2; abundance: .; j_gene: TRBJ2-1; v_gene: TRBV7-9; CDR3aa: CASSPWTSGNEQFF; CDR3nt: TGTGCCAGCAGCCCATGGACTAGCGGCAATGAGCAGTTCTTC
d_gene: TRBD2; abundance: few; j_gene: TRBJ2-1; v_gene: TRBV19; CDR3aa: CASSSLLAASYNEQFF; CDR3nt: TGTGCCAGTAGTAGCCTCCTAGCGGCTTCCTACAATGAGCAGTTCTTC
d_gene: TRBD1; abundance: .; j_gene: TRBJ1-2; v_gene: TRBV5-6; CDR3aa: CASSSTTGLDGYTF; CDR3nt: TGTGCCAGCAGCTCGACGACAGGGTTGGATGGCTACACCTTC
d_gene: .; abundance: .; j_gene: TRBJ1-3; v_gene: TRBV28; CDR3aa: CASSLAGSNTIYF; CDR3nt: TGTGCCAGCAGTTTGGCAGGGTCTAACACCATATATTTT
d_gene: .; abundance: few; j_gene: TRBJ1-4; v_gene: TRBV30; CDR3aa: CAWSPRARYEKLFF; CDR3nt: TGTGCCTGGAGTCCCAGGGCGAGATATGAAAAACTGTTTTTT
d_gene: .; abundance: .; j_gene: TRBJ2-1; v_gene: TRBV6-5; CDR3aa: CASTQGSLDEQFF; CDR3nt: TGTGCCAGCACCCAGGGCTCTTTGGATGAGCAGTTCTTC
d_gene: TRBD2; abundance: .; j_gene: TRBJ2-7; v_gene: TRBV10-1; CDR3aa: CASSRGGAYEQYF; CDR3nt: TGCGCCAGCAGCCGTGGGGGGGCCTACGAGCAGTACTTC
d_gene: .; abundance: .; j_gene: TRBJ1-1; v_gene: TRBV7-9; CDR3aa: CASSLVEGRTEAFF; CDR3nt: TGTGCCAGCAGCTTAGTTGAGGGTCGAACTGAAGCTTTCTTT
d_gene: .; abundance: .; j_gene: TRBJ2-5; v_gene: TRBV2; CDR3aa: CASKGQGLDQETQYF; CDR3nt: TGTGCCAGCAAGGGACAGGGACTAGACCAAGAGACCCAGTACTTC
d_gene: TRBD1; abundance: once; j_gene: TRBJ2-7; v_gene: TRBV9; CDR3aa: CASSVAEGQGYEQYF; CDR3nt: TGTGCCAGCAGCGTAGCTGAAGGACAGGGTTACGAGCAGTACTTC
d_gene: .; abundance: .; j_gene: TRBJ2-1; v_gene: TRBV2; CDR3aa: CASSGLGRVNNEQFF; CDR3nt: TGTGCCAGCAGTGGCCTAGGGCGGGTAAACAATGAGCAGTTCTTC
d_gene: TRBD2; abundance: .; j_gene: TRBJ2-3; v_gene: TRBV27; CDR3aa: CASSPLAGATDTQYF; CDR3nt: TGTGCCAGCAGCCCCTTAGCGGGAGCAACAGATACGCAGTATTTT
d_gene: .; abundance: .; j_gene: TRBJ2-5; v_gene: TRBV7-6; CDR3aa: CASSLARGIGETQYF; CDR3nt: TGTGCCAGCAGCTTAGCGAGGGGGATAGGGGAGACCCAGTACTTC
d_gene: .; abundance: .; j_gene: TRBJ2-1; v_gene: TRBV4-1; CDR3aa: CASSPNRAVGNEQFF; CDR3nt: TGCGCCAGCAGCCCGAACAGGGCCGTCGGCAATGAGCAGTTCTTC
d_gene: .; abundance: .; j_gene: TRBJ1-6; v_gene: TRBV18; CDR3aa: CASSPTTGLTNPLHF; CDR3nt: TGTGCCAGCTCCCCTACTACAGGGCTCACCAACCCCCTCCACTTT
d_gene: TRBD1; abundance: few; j_gene: TRBJ1-6; v_gene: TRBV2; CDR3aa: CASSPGQGRSPLHF; CDR3nt: TGTGCCAGCAGTCCCGGACAGGGACGGTCACCCCTCCACTTT
d_gene: TRBD1; abundance: few; j_gene: TRBJ2-1; v_gene: TRBV30; CDR3aa: CAWTIRPGQGFGEQFF; CDR3nt: TGTGCCTGGACCATTCGCCCGGGACAGGGATTTGGGGAGCAGTTCTTC
d_gene: TRBD1; abundance: .; j_gene: TRBJ1-2; v_gene: TRBV15; CDR3aa: CATSTLLNSDRGDGYTF; CDR3nt: TGTGCCACCAGCACCCTCCTCAATTCTGACAGGGGTGATGGCTACACCTTC
d_gene: TRBD2; abundance: few; j_gene: TRBJ2-7; v_gene: TRBV11-2; CDR3aa: CASSQSGREYYEQYF; CDR3nt: TGTGCCAGCAGCCAATCCGGGCGGGAGTACTACGAGCAGTACTTC
d_gene: .; abundance: few; j_gene: TRBJ1-6; v_gene: TRBV27; CDR3aa: CASKARLYNSPLHF; CDR3nt: TGTGCCAGCAAGGCCAGACTATATAATTCACCCCTCCACTTT
d_gene: .; abundance: .; j_gene: TRBJ1-6; v_gene: TRBV27; CDR3aa: CASTPGRYNSPLHF; CDR3nt: TGTGCCAGCACCCCGGGTCGTTATAATTCACCCCTCCACTTT